This passage covers 9 T cell receptor beta chains from one sample sequenced in a study of spatial heterogeneity in lung cancer. Time point noted: sample taken at primary tumor resection. TCRdb reprocessed the 5' RACE reads via MiXCR and lists one record per CDR3 protein. Of 950 to 1,500 distinct CDR3 sequences in the sample, roughly 27% were seen once. The sample in question was normal lung tissue next to the tumor, obtained at surgery. The receptor set was obtained from a female donor with early-stage non-small cell lung cancer.

V gene TRBV15 combines with J gene TRBJ2-6; D ambiguous. V shed 1 base and J shed 0 bases, with 7 bases lying between them. Germline values: CDR1 LNHNV, CDR2 YYDKDF (reference sequence). CDR3 length equals 16 residues. The CDR3 DNA reads TGTGCCACCAGCAGAGTGAAAAGCTCTGGGGCCAACGTCCTGACTTTC. It encodes CATSRVKSSGANVLTF.

This clonotype is medium-sized within its sample. A read error may be the cause here, since a much bigger clone is one base away. This chain joins TRBV12-3 or TRBV12-4 and TRBJ1-6; TRBD1 might be the D (6 bases). Deletions cut 6 bases from V and 11 bases from J, with 14 bases between. This CDR3 spans 13 amino acids. Here the CDR3 DNA reads TGTGCCAGCAGGAGGGGGGGAGGGGCACCCCTCCACTTT. Protein sequence: CASRRGGGAPLHF.

By share, this clonotype counts as medium-sized (0.01 to 0.1%). The gene calls are TRBV27 and TRBJ1-5; D is undetermined. Looked up from germline, CDR1 is MNHEY and CDR2 is SMNVEV (reference sequence). The CDR3 runs 13 residues. Trimming left V 3 bases short and J 2 bases short, with 5 bases between. Written as DNA, the CDR3 is TGTGCCAGCAGTTTTCAGCGCAATCAGCCCCAGCATTTT. This encodes CASSFQRNQPQHF.

For the CDR3, the DNA is TGTGCCAGCAATCGCGGGGAGACCCAGTACTTC. Translated, it gives CASNRGETQYF. This sequence joins TRBV11-3 and TRBJ2-5; possible D gene TRBD2, 5 bases. With 7 bases removed from V and 5 bases from J, the gap between germline ends came to 8 bases. The CDR3 runs to 11 residues. CDR1 SGHNT and CDR2 YENEEA come from the germline V gene.

This clonotype was seen only a few times. The chain employs TRBV9 and TRBJ2-3; no definite D call. In germline, CDR1 is SGDLS, CDR2 YYNGEE. V was trimmed by 0 bases and J by 9 bases, leaving 20 bases between them. This CDR3 has 16 amino acids. The CDR3 nucleotides read TGTGCCAGCAGCGTAGGGGCGGACCCGCCGCGTGGGACGCAGTATTTT. Encoded protein: CASSVGADPPRGTQYF. Using reference TRBV9 and TRBJ2-3 for the parts outside the CDR3, the full variable domain is DSGVTQTPKHLITATGQRVTLRCSPRSGDLSVYWYQQSLDQGLQFLIQYYNGEERAKGNILERFSAQQFPDLHSELNLSSLELGDSALYFCASSVGADPPRGTQYFGPGTRLTVL.

Relative to its sample, this clonotype is medium-sized. The chain joins TRBV19 to TRBJ2-2; 9 nucleotides line up with TRBD1. Germline V lookup: CDR1 LNHDA, CDR2 SQIVND (reference sequence). V was clipped by 6 bases and J by 5 bases; unmatched bases: 7. The CDR3 consists of 15 residues. The CDR3 DNA follows: TGTGCCAGTAGATTCGGACAGGGGAGGACCGGGGAGCTGTTTTTT. Translated: CASRFGQGRTGELFF.

The chain joins TRBV5-6 to TRBJ2-7, with unresolved D. The V end lost 5 bases, the J end lost 0 bases, and 6 bases lay between the germline ends. Germline-derived CDR1 and CDR2 are SGHDT and YYEEEE. The CDR3 loop spans 12 amino acids. As DNA, the CDR3 is TGTGCCAGCAGTGGGATCTCCTACGAGCAGTACTTC. Translating gives CASSGISYEQYF. Together with reference TRBV5-6 and TRBJ2-7, the CDR3 gives the full variable domain: DAGVTQSPTHLIKTRGQQVTLRCSPKSGHDTVSWYQQALGQGPQFIFQYYEEEERQRGNFPDRFSGHQFPNYSSELNVNALLLGDSALYLCASSGISYEQYFGPGTRLTVT.

This clonotype is categorized as medium-sized. The chain joins TRBV2 to TRBJ1-5; 9 bases map to TRBD1. CDR1 is SNHLY and CDR2 is FYNNEI in the germline V gene. CDR3 length: 15 amino acids. V dropped 0 bases and J dropped 9; count of bases not matched to a gene: 6. CDR3 protein: CASSEAGQGPWPQHF. CDR3 nucleotides: TGTGCCAGCAGTGAAGCGGGACAGGGCCCTTGGCCCCAGCATTTT.

By share of the sample, this clonotype is medium-sized. The chain employs TRBV3-1 and TRBJ1-5, with 9 bases matching TRBD1. The CDR3 consists of 14 residues. V shed 3 bases, J shed 4 bases, and the junction held 1 base outside the gene matches. From germline, CDR1 is LGHDT and CDR2 YNNKEL (reference sequence). Here the CDR3 reads CASSQGQGNQPQHF. The CDR3 DNA is TGTGCCAGCAGCCAGGGACAGGGTAATCAGCCCCAGCATTTT.